One T cell receptor (beta chain) is described in this entry. Its antigen remains unknown. The CDR3 is 13 residues long. Germline CDR1 SGHVS, CDR2 FNYEAQ. V shed 0 bases and J shed 5 bases, with 7 bases lying between them. This specimen belongs to a study of cytomegalovirus exposure and HLA in healthy donors. Some clones are missing from TCRdb's copy, which holds only in-frame ones; the method was immunoSEQ multiplex PCR. The sample includes some 250,000 clones, 90% of them seen just once. Study-level results: Most TCR sequences proved rare, with some public TCRs found in many donors. As confirmed in vitro, a few CMV-associated chains were specific for CMV antigens. According to a later analysis, TCR clusters from the first cohort tended to co-occur in the 120 or so validation repertoires.

This sequence was found in a woman aged 18-29 years in good health and CMV-seronegative. The rearrangement uses TRBV7-6 and TRBJ1-1; D is uncertain. Source material: PBMCs. The CDR3 nucleotides are TGTGCCAGCAGCTTAGCGACCGGGACTGAAGCTTTCTTT. Translating it yields CASSLATGTEAFF.